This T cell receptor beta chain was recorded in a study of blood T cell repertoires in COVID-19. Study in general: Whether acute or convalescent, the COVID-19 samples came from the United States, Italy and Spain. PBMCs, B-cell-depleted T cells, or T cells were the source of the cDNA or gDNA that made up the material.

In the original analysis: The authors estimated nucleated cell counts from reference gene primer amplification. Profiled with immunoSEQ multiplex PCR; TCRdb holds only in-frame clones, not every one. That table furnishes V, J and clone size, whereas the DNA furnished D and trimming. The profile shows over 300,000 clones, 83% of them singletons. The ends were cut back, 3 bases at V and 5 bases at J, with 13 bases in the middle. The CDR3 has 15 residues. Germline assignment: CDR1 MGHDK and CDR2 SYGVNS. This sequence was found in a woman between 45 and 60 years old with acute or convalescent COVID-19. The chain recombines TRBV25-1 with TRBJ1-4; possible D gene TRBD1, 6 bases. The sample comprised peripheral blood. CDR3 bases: TGTGCCAGCAGTGAGTCTCCTCAGGGGAATGAAAAACTGTTTTTT. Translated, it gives CASSESPQGNEKLFF.